One and the same sample provided the 31 T cell receptor beta chains below, sequenced in a study of PD-1 blockade in classical Hodgkin lymphoma. Sequencing used immunoSEQ multiplex PCR; TCRdb keeps in-frame clones, though not all of them. The sample shows about 96,000 clones, under 95% of them seen only once. The time point denotes: cycle 4 day 1 (C4D1), after less than 7 weeks of nivolumab. No patient escaped relapse after autologous stem cell transplantation, and brentuximab vedotin exposure varied. The sequencing here drew on peripheral blood mononuclear cells (PBMCs), taken before the fourth cycle of nivolumab. These receptors all stem from a human donor with classical Hodgkin lymphoma.

This clone occurred once. The gene calls are TRBV4-2 and TRBJ1-1; 9 bases line up with TRBD1. V was pared by 4 bases and J by 11 bases, with 17 bases of the junction left unmatched. The CDR3 is 16 amino acids. Germline CDR1 reads LGHNA; CDR2 reads YNFKEQ. CDR3 nucleotides: TGTGCCAGCAGCCCGTCGACCGGGACAGGGAGGCTAAAGGCTTTCTTT. As protein: CASSPSTGTGRLKAFF.

This clone has only a few counts. This rearrangement joins TRBV7-3 to TRBJ2-7; D possibly corresponds to TRBD1 (6 bases). CDR1 and CDR2 from the germline V gene are SGHTA and FQGTGA. Trimming removed 0 bases at V and 0 bases at J, with 9 bases between. The CDR3 contains 15 residues. The CDR3 protein is CASSLTGTSSYEQYF. The CDR3 nucleotides are TGTGCCAGCAGCTTAACCGGGACAAGCTCCTACGAGCAGTACTTC.

V and J are TRBV6-1 and TRBJ1-5, with D uncertain. This CDR3 has 15 amino acids. CDR1 is MNHNS, CDR2 SASEGT, per germline. Trimming left V 0 bases short and J 0 bases short, with 6 bases between. CDR3 nucleotides: TGTGCCAGCAGTGAAGCCGGTCTTAGCAATCAGCCCCAGCATTTT. This translates into CASSEAGLSNQPQHF.

The gene calls are TRBV19 and TRBJ1-2; the D is unclear. This CDR3 contains 11 residues. Deletions cut 8 bases from V and 2 bases from J, with 6 bases between. CDR1 and CDR2 from the germline V gene are LNHDA and SQIVND (reference sequence). The CDR3 DNA is TGTGCCAGTGGGCTGAACTATGGCTACACCTTC. Its translation is CASGLNYGYTF. Full variable domain (rest looked up from reference TRBV19 and TRBJ1-2): DGGITQSPKYLFRKEGQNVTLSCEQNLNHDAMYWYRQDPGQGLRLIYYSQIVNDFQKGDIAEGYSVSREKKESFPLTVTSAQKNPTAFYLCASGLNYGYTFGSGTRLTVV.

This chain uses TRBV21-1 with TRBJ1-5; TRBD1 is taken as the D call from the table, unchecked against the DNA. TRBV21-1 is flagged as a pseudogene. The CDR3 has 16 residues. In DNA, the CDR3 is TGTGCCAGCAGCATAGGCAAGGGGAATAGCAATCAGCCCCAGCATTTT. This translates into CASSIGKGNSNQPQHF.

The gene calls are TRBV25-1 and TRBJ1-4, with TRBD1 matching 11 bases. The CDR3 spans 14 residues. Germline V gene lookup returns CDR1 MGHDK and CDR2 SYGVNS. V lost 1 base and J lost 10; bases outside the gene matches: 2. This CDR3 reads CASSELGTGGKLFF. The CDR3 DNA is TGTGCCAGCAGTGAATTGGGGACAGGGGGAAAACTGTTTTTT.

The chain carries TRBV2 and TRBJ2-7, with TRBD1 matching over 9 bases. This CDR3 spans 17 amino acids. The V and J ends lost 5 bases and 2 bases, in that order; junction bases with no gene match: 13. Germline V gene data show CDR1 as SNHLY and CDR2 as FYNNEI. Here the CDR3 reads CASSPRPGQGIPYEQYF. CDR3 bases: TGTGCCAGCAGTCCTCGGCCGGGACAGGGAATACCCTACGAGCAGTACTTC.

This chain links TRBV25-1 with TRBJ1-1; 7 bases match TRBD1. Germline V gene lookup returns CDR1 MGHDK and CDR2 SYGVNS. The ends lost 10 bases at V and 3 bases at J; junction bases unmatched: 8. This CDR3 is built from 13 residues. The CDR3 bases are TGTGCCACCGTGAACCAGGGGGACACTGAAGCTTTCTTT. Amino acids: CATVNQGDTEAFF.

CDR3 coding DNA: TGTGCCAGCAGCCCCGGCGTGGGACTAGCGGGAGGGCGAGGGTACAATGAGCAGTTCTTC. The encoded protein is CASSPGVGLAGGRGYNEQFF. The chain carries TRBV11-3 and TRBJ2-1, with 16 bases identical to TRBD2. CDR3 length: 20 amino acids. Trimming took 5 bases from V and 4 from J; bases not matched to a gene: 14. Per the germline V gene, CDR1 is SGHNT and CDR2 is YENEEA.

The chain joins TRBV5-1 to TRBJ2-1, with D tentatively TRBD2 (6 bases). With 6 bases removed from V and 8 bases from J, the gap between germline ends came to 18 bases. Germline CDR1 reads SGHRS; CDR2 reads YFSETQ. This CDR3 is built from 14 residues. CDR3 region: CASTSGLFPHEQFF. In DNA form, the CDR3 reads TGCGCCAGCACCTCTGGACTATTCCCACATGAGCAGTTCTTC.

V usage is TRBV23-1 and J usage is TRBJ1-1; D not certain. TRBV23-1 carries the ORF label, with uncertain function. The CDR3 is made up of 12 amino acids. Trimming removed 3 bases from V and 7 bases from J, with 9 bases in between. CDR3 sequence: CASSQARGEAFF. The CDR3 coding sequence is TGCGCCAGCAGTCAGGCCCGCGGTGAAGCTTTCTTT.

As to this clone: One end of the junction is discordant with germline, which a read error may explain. The V call is TRBV18, the J call TRBJ1-5; D is unresolved. The CDR3 totals 16 residues. Germline V gives CDR1 KGHSH, CDR2 LQKENI. DNA of the CDR3: TGTGCCAGCTCACCCAGCCCCGACCCGGGAAATCGGCCCCAGCATTTT. This codes for CASSPSPDPGNRPQHF.

This chain joins TRBV9 and TRBJ2-1; 9 nucleotides line up with TRBD2. Germline CDR1 is SGDLS and CDR2 is YYNGEE. V gave up 0 bases and J gave up 4 bases; unmatched junction bases: 8. The CDR3 totals 17 residues. CDR3 nucleotides: TGTGCCAGCAGCGTAGTAAGTCGACTAGCGGATTACAATGAGCAGTTCTTC. Encoded protein: CASSVVSRLADYNEQFF.

The V gene is TRBV6-6, the J gene TRBJ2-7, with 11 bases aligning to TRBD2. Trimming cost V 10 bases and J 2 bases; bases outside gene matches: 4. The CDR3 length is 13 residues. Germline CDR1 MNHNY, CDR2 SVGAGI (reference sequence). CDR3 nucleotide sequence: TGTGCCACCACTAGCGGGAGAGCCTACGAGCAGTACTTC. Amino acid sequence: CATTSGRAYEQYF.

The chain couples TRBV30 to TRBJ2-1, with no clear D. Germline V CDR1 and CDR2: GTSNPN, SVGIG (reference sequence). Trimming cost V 1 base and J 10 bases, with 11 bases left between them. This CDR3 region has 12 residues. DNA of the CDR3: TGTGCCTGGAGTGGTGTGGGTAGCGAGCAGTTCTTC. Protein product: CAWSGVGSEQFF.

The rearrangement links TRBV14 to TRBJ1-4; TRBD1 matches at 7 bases. Germline trimming cut 4 bases from V and 8 bases from J; bases unmatched to any gene: 10. Germline CDR1 is SGHDN and CDR2 is FVKESK. The CDR3 has 15 amino acids. Here the CDR3 reads CASSPTTGSVEKLFF. CDR3 in DNA: TGTGCCAGCAGCCCCACGACAGGGTCGGTGGAAAAACTGTTTTTT. The complete variable domain, with remaining parts taken from reference TRBV14 and TRBJ1-4, reads EAGVTQFPSHSVIEKGQTVTLRCDPISGHDNLYWYRRVMGKEIKFLLHFVKESKQDESGMPNNRFLAERTGGTYSTLKVQPAELEDSGVYFCASSPTTGSVEKLFFGSGTQLSVL.

The V gene is TRBV15, the J gene TRBJ2-7; 10 nucleotides match TRBD1. Germline V CDR1 and CDR2: LNHNV, YYDKDF (reference sequence). The CDR3 loop spans 15 amino acids. V trimming: 3 bases; J trimming: 6 bases; junction bases outside the gene matches: 8. CDR3 amino acids: CATSRGPGQGSEQYF. As DNA, the CDR3 is TGTGCCACCAGCAGGGGACCGGGACAGGGGTCCGAGCAGTACTTC.

V gene TRBV27 combines with J gene TRBJ2-3; D may match TRBD1 or TRBD2 (7 bases each). Trimming pared 7 bases from V and 6 bases from J, leaving 17 bases between. This CDR3 has 14 amino acids. Germline V gene data show CDR1 as MNHEY and CDR2 as SMNVEV (reference sequence). CDR3 in DNA: TGTGCCAGCACCCCAGGGGGGGCGTACGATACGCAGTATTTT. Translation gives CASTPGGAYDTQYF.

This clone was detected only once. CDR3 coding DNA: TGTGCCTGGAGCACGTCCAACAGCAGACAAGAGACCCAGTACTTC. It translates to CAWSTSNSRQETQYF. The J gene is TRBJ2-5, the V gene TRBV30; D not resolved. The germline V and J ends were trimmed by 3 bases and 2 bases, with 16 bases remaining between them. Germline assignment: CDR1 GTSNPN and CDR2 SVGIG (reference sequence). This CDR3 has 15 residues.

This chain uses TRBV18 with TRBJ2-5; D remains unclear. Germline CDR1 and CDR2: KGHSH and LQKENI. The germline V and J ends were trimmed by 2 bases and 1 base, with 8 bases remaining between them. CDR3 size: 14 residues. DNA for the CDR3: TGTGCCAGCTCACCAGGGGTGGGCCAAGAGACCCAGTACTTC. It is translated as CASSPGVGQETQYF.

This clone was seen a handful of times. This chain links TRBV6-1 with TRBJ1-2, with D unresolved. The V end was cut by 4 bases, the J end by 0 bases, with 9 bases between. Germline loops: CDR1 MNHNS, CDR2 SASEGT. The CDR3 runs to 14 residues. The CDR3 protein is CASSGDGANYGYTF. CDR3 DNA: TGTGCCAGCAGTGGCGATGGGGCTAACTATGGCTACACCTTC.

This chain joins TRBV10-3 and TRBJ2-1; 7 positions agree with TRBD2. Trimming at V came to 3 bases and at J to 2 bases, leaving 16 bases not matched to a gene. Germline V CDR1 and CDR2: ENHRY, SYGVKD. CDR3 length: 19 residues. CDR3 in amino acids: CAISEGEAGRFGTYNEQFF. For the CDR3, the DNA is TGTGCCATCAGTGAAGGGGAAGCGGGAAGGTTTGGGACCTACAATGAGCAGTTCTTC.

This chain connects TRBV4-1 to TRBJ2-1, with 13 bases aligning to TRBD2. CDR3 length: 17 residues. Germline trimming cut 1 base from V and 7 bases from J; bases unmatched to any gene: 7. The germline V gene encodes CDR1 MGHRA and CDR2 YSYEKL. Here the CDR3 reads CASSQGWTSGRTNEQFF. Written as DNA, the CDR3 is TGCGCCAGCAGCCAAGGATGGACTAGCGGGAGAACGAATGAGCAGTTCTTC.

J is TRBJ1-1 and V is TRBV30; TRBD1 is a possible D gene (6 bases). This CDR3 region has 14 residues. The V end lost 5 bases, the J end lost 0 bases, and 13 bases lay between the germline ends. The germline CDR1 and CDR2 sequences are GTSNPN and SVGIG (reference sequence). The CDR3 reads CAWQPGAMNTEAFF. CDR3 coding DNA: TGTGCCTGGCAGCCAGGGGCGATGAACACTGAAGCTTTCTTT. The variable domain in full, with the rest retrieved from reference TRBV30 and TRBJ1-1, is SQTIHQWPATLVQPVGSPLSLECTVEGTSNPNLYWYRQAAGRGLQLLFYSVGIGQISSEVPQNLSASRPQDRQFILSSKKLLLSDSGFYLCAWQPGAMNTEAFFGQGTRLTVV.

This sequence joins TRBV6-5 and TRBJ1-1; a weak D match, TRBD1 (5 bases). Germline CDR1 MNHEY, CDR2 SVGAGI. V was clipped by 6 bases and J by 1 base, with 15 bases between them. CDR3 length: 15 amino acids. The CDR3 region is CASSRGVGQNTEAFF. The DNA of the CDR3 is TGTGCCAGCAGCAGAGGGGTGGGCCAGAACACTGAAGCTTTCTTT.

The V gene is TRBV29-1, the J gene TRBJ2-5; the match to TRBD1 covers 7 bases. The CDR3 loop spans 13 amino acids. The ends lost 4 bases at V and 7 bases at J; junction bases unmatched: 9. The germline V gene has CDR1 SQVTM and CDR2 ANQGSEA. The CDR3 region has the DNA TGCAGCGTTGCTGAGGGGGCGAGTGGGACCCAGTACTTC. Translating gives CSVAEGASGTQYF.

This sequence joins TRBV2 and TRBJ2-7, with D unclear. CDR3 length equals 12 residues. The V gene lost 1 base and the J gene lost 13 bases, with 14 bases spanning the gap. Looked up from germline, CDR1 is SNHLY and CDR2 is FYNNEI. The CDR3 reads CASSEGQVFIYF. For the CDR3, the DNA is TGTGCCAGCAGTGAAGGTCAGGTCTTTATCTACTTC.

This chain connects TRBV5-6 to TRBJ1-1, with D possibly being TRBD1 (6 bases). V lost 0 bases and J lost 8, with 17 bases in between. Germline CDR1 reads SGHDT; CDR2 reads YYEEEE. CDR3 size: 15 residues. Here the CDR3 reads CASSLGGTSTQEAFF. The CDR3 nucleotides read TGTGCCAGCAGCTTGGGTGGGACATCCACTCAGGAAGCTTTCTTT.

CDR3 amino acids: CASSLTSGITQETQYF. Here the CDR3 DNA reads TGTGCCAGCAGTTTGACTAGCGGGATAACCCAAGAGACCCAGTACTTC. The chain has TRBV28 and TRBJ2-5; 11 nucleotides align to TRBD2. CDR1 and CDR2 from the germline V gene are MDHEN and SYDVKM. The CDR3 covers 16 residues. V was pared by 3 bases and J by 1 base, with 4 bases of the junction left unmatched.

The chain joins TRBV5-1 to TRBJ2-1; TRBD2 matches 11 bases. The junction had 11 bases not matched to a gene; V was cut back by 2 bases and J by 10 bases. CDR1 is SGHRS, CDR2 YFSETQ, per germline. The CDR3 runs to 16 residues. CDR3 DNA sequence: TGCGCCAGCAGCTTTACTAGTGGGACTAGCGGCAGGGAGCAGTTCTTC. Translating gives CASSFTSGTSGREQFF.

The chain employs TRBV27 and TRBJ1-2; D remains ambiguous. This CDR3 has 14 amino acids. Looked up from germline, CDR1 is MNHEY and CDR2 is SMNVEV (reference sequence). V shed 0 bases and J shed 1 base, with 6 bases lying between them. The CDR3 here is CASSLSQNNYGYTF. DNA of the CDR3: TGTGCCAGCAGTTTATCTCAGAATAACTATGGCTACACCTTC.